The clone carrying this T cell receptor beta chain showed up many times. The CDR3 sequence is 12 residues long. The V gene's germline CDR1 is LGHNA and CDR2 YSLEER. V was clipped by 4 bases and J by 10 bases, with 13 bases between them. This specimen comes from a study of Graves' ophthalmopathy and Graves' hyperthyroidism. RNA served as the template for amplifying TCR beta CDR3 regions. Scientists carried out first-round RT-PCR using HTBI primers and then a second-round multiplex PCR. TCRdb ran MiXCR on the multiplex PCR reads and lists one entry per CDR3 protein. The table shows 340,000 or so distinct CDR3 sequences, with 15% to 20% occurring only once. Having ophthalmopathy, the donors showed moderate-to-severe activity, CAS ≥3 and NOSPECS ≥4, with disease lasting under 3 months.

The V gene is TRBV4-3, the J gene TRBJ1-1; D is ambiguous. The TCR originated in an adult man with Graves' ophthalmopathy. Sequenced input: peripheral blood. The CDR3 nucleotides read TGCGCCAGCAGCCCACGGGGTGATGGAGCTTTCTTT. Its protein is CASSPRGDGAFF.